Listed below are T cell receptor beta chains from one sample, sequenced in a study of T-cell reconstitution after alpha-beta-depleted transplantation in children. In TCRdb, the PCR reads were re-called with MiXCR into one record per CDR3 protein. The profile shows fewer than 550,000 distinct CDR3 sequences, approximately 10% of them singletons. The material sequenced was PBMCs, mostly from graft donor cells, taken 180 days after TCRalphabeta/CD19-depleted stem cell transplant. The receptors shown here come from a female patient between 2 and 15 years old who had a stem cell transplant for aplastic anemia, so the T cells may come from the graft donor. Both conserved end residues are part of each CDR3. The order of the fields is CDR3 DNA, CDR3 protein, D gene, J gene, V gene, clone size. A D gene is named only where the DNA matches it firmly. Clone size appears in some rows only: once, few, many, or a class for an expanded clone.

TGTGCCAGCAGTTTAGCCCCCGGGGCGGGGGGAATTAATCAGCCCCAGCATTTT,CASSLAPGAGGINQPQHF,-,TRBJ1-5,TRBV12-3/TRBV12-4,many
TGTGCCAGCAGCTTGCAAAGGGGATATACCGGGGAGCTGTTTTTT,CASSLQRGYTGELFF,-,TRBJ2-2,TRBV5-6,-
TGTGCCAGCAGCTTAGATTGGGGGACGGCGACTAATGAAAAACTGTTTTTT,CASSLDWGTATNEKLFF,-,TRBJ1-4,TRBV11-2,few
TGCGCCAGCAGCTTGCTGGAGGGTACGGATGGCTACACCTTC,CASSLLEGTDGYTF,-,TRBJ1-2,TRBV5-1,-
TGCAGCGTTGGGTTCATTGGGGGTTCTAACTATGGCTACACCTTC,CSVGFIGGSNYGYTF,-,TRBJ1-2,TRBV29-1,few
TGTGCCAGCAGCCCCACTAGCGGTGAGCAGTTCTTC,CASSPTSGEQFF,TRBD2,TRBJ2-1,TRBV7-9,few
TGTGCCATCAGCATTTACGGGAGCTACGAGCAGTACTTC,CAISIYGSYEQYF,-,TRBJ2-7,TRBV10-3,few
TGTGCCACCACATCCCTTGGACAGAACACTGAAGCTTTCTTT,CATTSLGQNTEAFF,-,TRBJ1-1,TRBV19,few
TGTGCCACCCAGGGGGCGGAGACCCAGTACTTC,CATQGAETQYF,TRBD1,TRBJ2-5,TRBV7-2,-
TGTGCCAGCAGTTTTTCCCGGAATGAAAAACTGTTTTTT,CASSFSRNEKLFF,-,TRBJ1-4,TRBV12-3/TRBV12-4,few
TGCGCCACCGGACTAGTTTATGAGCAGTTCTTC,CATGLVYEQFF,TRBD2,TRBJ2-1,TRBV10-2,-
TGTGCCATCAGTGAGTTAAGACCGTTTGGCACAGATACGCAGTATTTT,CAISELRPFGTDTQYF,-,TRBJ2-3,TRBV10-3,-
TGTGCCAGCAGTTTCGGCGGTGAAGGGACTAGCGGGAGTAGGGCCTACGAGCAGTACTTC,CASSFGGEGTSGSRAYEQYF,TRBD2,TRBJ2-7,TRBV12-3/TRBV12-4,few
TGTGCCAGCAGCCCCGACAGCGGTCCTGGCTACACCTTC,CASSPDSGPGYTF,-,TRBJ1-2,TRBV5-5,few
TGTGCCTGGAGTGTACACGAGGGAAACTATGGCTACACCTTC,CAWSVHEGNYGYTF,-,TRBJ1-2,TRBV30,few
TGTGCCAGCAGTTATGAAGTAGGAGCTCCTGGCAATGAGCAGTTCTTC,CASSYEVGAPGNEQFF,-,TRBJ2-1,TRBV6-5,-
TGTGCCAGCAGCTTATCCCCCGGTTCCTATGGCTACACCTTC,CASSLSPGSYGYTF,-,TRBJ1-2,TRBV11-3,few
TGTGCCAGCAGCGAGGGACGGATAGATCAGCCCCAGCATTTT,CASSEGRIDQPQHF,-,TRBJ1-5,TRBV9,-
TGTGCCAGCAGCTTAGCTTATGGGGACCTTAAAAACATTCAGTACTTC,CASSLAYGDLKNIQYF,-,TRBJ2-4,TRBV11-2,-
TGCACCTCGTTCAGGGGCGATGAGCAGTTCTTC,CTSFRGDEQFF,-,TRBJ2-1,TRBV20-1,-
TGTGCCAGCAGCCCAGACACCCCGAGCACAGATACGCAGTATTTT,CASSPDTPSTDTQYF,-,TRBJ2-3,TRBV12-3/TRBV12-4,many
TGTGCCAGCAGCTTACAAGCGCCCCTGAACACCGGGGAGCTGTTTTTT,CASSLQAPLNTGELFF,-,TRBJ2-2,TRBV7-3,-
TGCGCCAGCAGCTTGGAATGGCGTCAGGGGAGTTGGGGCACAGATACGCAGTATTTT,CASSLEWRQGSWGTDTQYF,-,TRBJ2-3,TRBV5-1,many
TGTGCCAGCAGTCTCCTTATTGGTCCCAACACCGGGGAGCTGTTTTTT,CASSLLIGPNTGELFF,-,TRBJ2-2,TRBV5-8,few
TGTGCCAGCAGTTTAAGTCAAGGGGGTCCCTACGAGCAGTACTTC,CASSLSQGGPYEQYF,-,TRBJ2-7,TRBV12-3/TRBV12-4,-
TGCGCCAGCAGCTTGGTATCCGAGGACTACAATGAGCAGTTCTTC,CASSLVSEDYNEQFF,-,TRBJ2-1,TRBV5-1,few
TGTGCCAGCAGTGCCAATAGCGGGAAGAGCACAGATACGCAGTATTTT,CASSANSGKSTDTQYF,TRBD2,TRBJ2-3,TRBV12-3/TRBV12-4,few
TGTGCCAGCAGCTCATATATCTACAATGAGCAGTTCTTC,CASSSYIYNEQFF,-,TRBJ2-1,TRBV7-9,few
TGTGCCAGCAGCATTCGACAGGGGGCTGGCCCCTACGAGCAGTACTTC,CASSIRQGAGPYEQYF,TRBD1,TRBJ2-7,TRBV7-9,-
TGTGCCAGCAGTTTACAGGGGGCCCACACTGAAGCTTTCTTT,CASSLQGAHTEAFF,TRBD1,TRBJ1-1,TRBV27,few
TGTGCCAGCAGCCTCAGGACAGGTCTAAATGAAAAACTGTTTTTT,CASSLRTGLNEKLFF,TRBD1,TRBJ1-4,TRBV12-3/TRBV12-4,-
TGTGCCAGCAGCCACCTTTCCCCAACTAGCGGGAGTTTTTACGGCAGTGAGCAGTTCTTC,CASSHLSPTSGSFYGSEQFF,TRBD2,TRBJ2-1,TRBV11-1,-
TGCGCCAGCAGCTCTGGACGGTTGGGGACCCAGTACTTC,CASSSGRLGTQYF,-,TRBJ2-5,TRBV5-1,-
TGCGCCAGCAGCTTGGAACAGGCCTGGGGACAAATGAACACTGAAGCTTTCTTT,CASSLEQAWGQMNTEAFF,-,TRBJ1-1,TRBV5-1,few